This TCR beta chain was profiled in a study of CD8+ T cells in alopecia areata. Isolated RNA was reverse transcribed into cDNA used as the sequencing template. Only in-frame clones appear in the TCRdb table, and some are missing; sequencing was by immunoSEQ multiplex PCR. Here the sample spans about 220,000 clones, around 57% being singletons. Overall study results and limits: Normal scalp had lower clonality than lesional scalp, with alopecia totalis/universalis lesions showing this most strongly.

Worth noting for this clone: Its antigen is not known.

The treatment denotes: oral pan-JAK inhibitor, 5-10 mg twice daily. This CDR3 contains 10 residues. The sample in question was CD4+ T cells sorted from blood, obtained at week 4, from a patient treated with tofacitinib. The TCR originated in a human donor with alopecia areata. The chain combines TRBV21-1 with TRBJ2-5. TRBV21-1 is marked as a pseudogene. CDR3 protein: CASPQETQYF. DNA for the CDR3: TGTGCCAGCCCCCAAGAGACCCAGTACTTC.